Presented here are 27 T cell receptor beta chains from one specimen sequenced in a study of type 1 regulatory T cells. Using its own MiXCR run on the reads, TCRdb lists one record per CDR3 protein. The data show roughly 71,000 distinct CDR3 sequences, with around 68% seen just once and 7.6% held by the top ten. No cognate antigen is known for these TCRs. The sequenced sample was cultured T cells, either the whole culture or a sorted T cell fraction (not recorded which). As for subset: Tr1-enriched cell product generated in vitro against host alloantigens. The source is a human donor in good health.

The rearrangement uses TRBV10-3 and TRBJ1-2; 7 bases are a match to TRBD1. The CDR3 loop spans 12 amino acids. Germline V gives CDR1 ENHRY, CDR2 SYGVKD. V was pared by 2 bases and J by 8 bases, with 2 bases of the junction left unmatched. For the CDR3, the DNA is TGTGCCATCAGTGAGGACAGGGACGGCTACACCTTC. This gives the protein CAISEDRDGYTF.

This clonotype has a handful of counts. V and J are TRBV6-5 and TRBJ2-1; 8 bases agree with TRBD2. Germline V gives CDR1 MNHEY, CDR2 SVGAGI. The CDR3 covers 17 residues. Germline trimming cut 4 bases from V and 1 base from J; bases unmatched to any gene: 9. CDR3 nucleotides: TGTGCCAGCAGTTCCCGGAGCGGGAGCGGTTCCTACAATGAGCAGTTCTTC. This encodes CASSSRSGSGSYNEQFF.

CDR3 loop: CASRAGSFNEQFF. Written as DNA, the CDR3 is TGTGCCAGCAGGGCCGGGTCATTCAATGAGCAGTTCTTC. The chain carries TRBV6-5 and TRBJ2-1; D unresolved. The CDR3 totals 13 residues. The V gene lost 6 bases and the J gene lost 6 bases, with 12 bases spanning the gap. Germline V gene lookup returns CDR1 MNHEY and CDR2 SVGAGI.

This clonotype came up a few times. This chain joins TRBV9 and TRBJ2-3; no definite D call. The CDR3 contains 12 residues. CDR1 is SGDLS and CDR2 is YYNGEE in the germline V gene. Trimming removed 3 bases from V and 2 bases from J, with 4 bases in between. The CDR3 DNA is TGTGCCAGCAGCGAACCCACAGATACGCAGTATTTT. This sequence encodes CASSEPTDTQYF.

The V and J genes are TRBV5-1 and TRBJ1-1; TRBD1 matches 10 bases. J lost 8 bases, V lost 7 bases, and 11 bases had no gene match. This CDR3 is 14 amino acids long. The germline gives CDR1 SGHRS, CDR2 YFSETQ. The CDR3 DNA reads TGCGCCAGCCGAGAAGGACAGGGGGTATCCGAAGCTTTCTTT. It translates to CASREGQGVSEAFF.

J is TRBJ2-1 and V is TRBV6-2 or TRBV6-3, with 8 bases matching TRBD2. The J segment lost 10 bases and the V segment lost 0 bases, leaving 8 bases of the junction unmatched. The germline V gene has CDR1 MNHEY and CDR2 SVGEGT. This CDR3 contains 15 residues. CDR3 sequence: CASSYSGTRNGEQFF. Here the CDR3 DNA reads TGTGCCAGCAGTTACTCCGGGACTAGAAACGGGGAGCAGTTCTTC.

A remark on this clonotype: At one boundary the junction diverges from the germline segment, which might be a read error. The rearrangement joins TRBV29-1 to TRBJ2-2; TRBD2 matches 9 bases. The CDR3 is made up of 14 amino acids. Germline assignment: CDR1 SQVTM and CDR2 ANQGSEA. CDR3 sequence reads: CSVDGLANTGELFF. The CDR3 DNA sequence: TGCAGCGTCGACGGACTAGCGAACACCGGGGAGTTGTTTTTT.

This chain joins TRBV4-1 and TRBJ2-3; 10 positions agree with TRBD2. With 4 bases clipped from V and 4 bases from J, the junction kept 5 bases outside the gene matches. The CDR3 contains 15 residues. Germline values: CDR1 MGHRA, CDR2 YSYEKL. CDR3 region: CASSPLAGVADTQYF. The CDR3 bases are TGCGCCAGCAGCCCGCTAGCGGGAGTCGCAGATACGCAGTATTTT.

The table lists this clonotype with a count of one. An end of the junction does not agree with germline; a read error may underlie this. The J gene is TRBJ2-2, the V gene TRBV12-3 or TRBV12-4; the D is unclear. This CDR3 has 13 amino acids. CDR3 in DNA: TGTGCCAGCGGTTTTATGGACACCGGGGAGCTGTTTTTT. Translation gives CASGFMDTGELFF.

This clonotype has ten or more counts. The chain carries TRBV30 and TRBJ1-2; D call uncertain. V dropped 2 bases and J dropped 7 bases, with 20 bases sitting between them. This CDR3 spans 15 amino acids. Germline V lookup: CDR1 GTSNPN, CDR2 SVGIG (reference sequence). The CDR3 sequence: CAWSLPPASEFGYTF. Here the CDR3 DNA reads TGTGCCTGGAGTCTACCACCAGCCTCTGAATTTGGCTACACCTTC.

Points on this clonotype: At one of its ends the junction is not consistent with the germline gene, which may arise from a read error. The chain joins TRBV7-8 to TRBJ2-1; TRBD2 is a possible D gene (5 bases). There are 16 residues in the CDR3. Germline V gives CDR1 SGHVS, CDR2 FQNEAQ. The CDR3 DNA reads TGTGCCAGCAGACCGGGGTCGGGGAGCTCCTACAATGTGCAGTTCTTC. It is translated as CASRPGSGSSYNVQFF.

The chain joins TRBV5-1 to TRBJ2-2; the match to TRBD2 covers 13 bases. Germline CDR1 SGHRS, CDR2 YFSETQ. This CDR3 comprises 16 residues. V lost 4 bases to trimming and J lost 4 bases; unmatched junction nucleotides: 4. The CDR3 spells CASSQGLAGVTGELFF. CDR3 coding DNA: TGCGCCAGCAGCCAAGGACTAGCGGGAGTCACCGGGGAGCTGTTTTTT.

This sequence joins TRBV15 and TRBJ1-5; 7 nucleotides match TRBD1. The CDR3 contains 14 residues. CDR1 and CDR2 from the germline V gene are LNHNV and YYDKDF (reference sequence). After removal of 0 bases from V and 6 bases from J, the junction contained 2 bases not matched to a gene. The CDR3 protein is CATSRDRQGQPQHF. Here the CDR3 DNA reads TGTGCCACCAGCAGAGATCGACAGGGTCAGCCCCAGCATTTT.

The chain combines TRBV4-1 with TRBJ2-3, with D unresolved. CDR3 length: 15 amino acids. V was clipped by 0 bases and J by 6 bases, with 13 bases between them. The germline CDR1 and CDR2 sequences are MGHRA and YSYEKL. CDR3 DNA sequence: TGCGCCAGCAGCCAAGACTCCCTTCCTGGGGATACGCAGTATTTT. This encodes CASSQDSLPGDTQYF.

V gene TRBV20-1 combines with J gene TRBJ2-5; 9 nucleotides match TRBD1. The trim removed 6 bases at V and 5 bases at J, leaving 7 bases unmatched. The CDR3 is 13 amino acids. In germline, CDR1 is DFQATT, CDR2 SNEGSKA (reference sequence). This CDR3 reads CSARTGVGETQYF. The CDR3 bases are TGCAGTGCGCGGACAGGGGTTGGCGAGACCCAGTACTTC.

The rearrangement links TRBV24-1 to TRBJ1-4, with 7 bases matching TRBD1. The CDR3 consists of 15 residues. Germline assignment: CDR1 KGHDR and CDR2 SFDVKD. Germline trimming cut 2 bases from V and 2 bases from J; bases unmatched to any gene: 1. Written as DNA, the CDR3 is TGTGCCACCAGTGATTCGGGACAGACTAATGAAAAACTGTTTTTT. Amino acid sequence: CATSDSGQTNEKLFF.

Notes on this clonotype: One end of the junction fails to match germline, which may point to a read error. CDR3: CASSAGQGAGVNVLTF. The CDR3 DNA sequence: TGTGCCAGCAGCGCGGGACAGGGGGCCGGGGTCAACGTCCTGACTTTC. The chain employs TRBV9 and TRBJ2-6; 12 nucleotides match TRBD1. This CDR3 has 16 amino acids. Germline CDR1 and CDR2: SGDLS and YYNGEE.

This chain uses TRBV20-1 with TRBJ2-7; a weak D match, TRBD2 (5 bases). Per germline, CDR1 DFQATT and CDR2 SNEGSKA (reference sequence). The CDR3 extends over 17 amino acids. V lost 0 bases, J lost 0 bases, and 18 bases lay in between. The CDR3 region is CSARDPFGAGRSYEQYF. CDR3 DNA: TGCAGTGCTAGAGATCCCTTCGGCGCGGGTCGCTCCTACGAGCAGTACTTC.

This chain uses TRBV11-2 with TRBJ2-5; D is unresolved. The CDR3 runs to 14 residues. Germline values: CDR1 SGHAT, CDR2 FQNNGV. V dropped 5 bases and J dropped 2 bases, with 12 bases sitting between them. Here the CDR3 DNA reads TGTGCCAGCAGCCCCATCCCGGTGCAAGAGACCCAGTACTTC. It encodes CASSPIPVQETQYF.

The chain has TRBV6-4 and TRBJ2-2; D is undetermined. CDR1 is MRHNA, CDR2 SNTAGT, per germline. Trimming took 6 bases from V and 4 from J, leaving 12 bases between them. This CDR3 has 14 amino acids. The CDR3 DNA is TGTGCCAGCAGAGGCTTCTGGGCCACCGGGGAGCTGTTTTTT. Amino acid sequence: CASRGFWATGELFF.

The V call is TRBV6-2 or TRBV6-3, the J call TRBJ2-5, with D perhaps matching TRBD1 (6 bases). Germline loops: CDR1 MNHEY, CDR2 SVGEGT. Trimming removed 6 bases from V and 4 bases from J, with 9 bases in between. The CDR3 is made up of 12 amino acids. In DNA, the CDR3 is TGTGCCAGCAGGGCAGGGGTAGAGACCCAGTACTTC. This gives the protein CASRAGVETQYF.

The genes are TRBV20-1 and TRBJ2-5; 12 bases align to TRBD2. V lost 2 bases and J lost 5; bases outside the gene matches: 6. Germline lookup yields CDR1 DFQATT and CDR2 SNEGSKA (reference sequence). This CDR3 has 15 residues. CDR3 DNA sequence: TGCAGTGCTAGATTGGGGACTAGCGGGCGGGAGACCCAGTACTTC. Its translation: CSARLGTSGRETQYF.

V usage is TRBV6-5 and J usage is TRBJ1-2; no reliable D call. The V end was cut by 0 bases, the J end by 2 bases, with 10 bases between. The CDR3 covers 15 residues. Germline assignment: CDR1 MNHEY and CDR2 SVGAGI. The CDR3 here is CASSYSNGQNYGYTF. The DNA of the CDR3 is TGTGCCAGCAGTTACTCCAATGGGCAGAACTATGGCTACACCTTC.

CDR3 sequence: CASSSGTGENIQYF. The DNA of the CDR3 is TGTGCCAGCAGTTCCGGGACAGGGGAAAACATTCAGTACTTC. The chain combines TRBV12-3 or TRBV12-4 with TRBJ2-4, with 10 bases aligning to TRBD1. V was clipped by 4 bases and J by 5 bases; unmatched bases: 2. CDR3 length equals 14 residues.

The V call is TRBV15, the J call TRBJ2-4; D gene ambiguous. The CDR3 spans 15 residues. Germline V gives CDR1 LNHNV, CDR2 YYDKDF (reference sequence). Trimming took 0 bases from V and 4 from J, leaving 10 bases between them. In nucleotides, the CDR3 is TGTGCCACCAGCAGAGATCAAATAGGGAAAAACATTCAGTACTTC. It is translated as CATSRDQIGKNIQYF.

The chain employs TRBV7-2 and TRBJ2-1; no firm D call. This CDR3 contains 15 residues. Germline CDR1 reads SGHTA; CDR2 reads FQGNSA. Trimming removed 1 base from V and 0 bases from J, with 7 bases in between. The chain's CDR3 is CASSLVGVSYNEQFF. The CDR3 DNA reads as TGTGCCAGCAGCTTAGTTGGAGTCTCCTACAATGAGCAGTTCTTC.

The chain has TRBV20-1 and TRBJ2-3, with D maybe TRBD2 (6 bases). Germline loops: CDR1 DFQATT, CDR2 SNEGSKA (reference sequence). The V and J ends lost 3 bases and 1 base respectively, with 8 bases between them. The CDR3 extends over 13 amino acids. The CDR3 sequence: CSASVAGTDTQYF. CDR3 coding DNA: TGCAGTGCTAGTGTAGCGGGCACAGATACGCAGTATTTT.